This section outlines one TCR beta chain sequence together with its context. Germline CDR1 SGHDT, CDR2 YYEEEE. CDR3 size: 14 residues. J gave up 4 bases and V 4 bases, and 4 bases lay outside the gene matches. The source of the sample is a study of cytomegalovirus exposure and HLA in healthy donors. Assay: immunoSEQ multiplex PCR; the TCRdb copy retains only in-frame clones and omits some. Altogether around 150,000 clones are present, approximately 84% being singletons, with the ten largest covering roughly a tenth. The chain uses TRBV5-6 and TRBJ2-2, with TRBD1 matching over 7 bases. The sequencing input was PBMCs. This clonotype was sampled from a man under 40 in good health and CMV-seropositive. CDR3 DNA: TGTGCCAGCAGCCCGACAGGGTTCACCGGGGAGCTGTTTTTT. Encoded protein: CASSPTGFTGELFF. Full variable domain (rest looked up from reference TRBV5-6 and TRBJ2-2): DAGVTQSPTHLIKTRGQQVTLRCSPKSGHDTVSWYQQALGQGPQFIFQYYEEEERQRGNFPDRFSGHQFPNYSSELNVNALLLGDSALYLCASSPTGFTGELFFGEGSRLTVL.